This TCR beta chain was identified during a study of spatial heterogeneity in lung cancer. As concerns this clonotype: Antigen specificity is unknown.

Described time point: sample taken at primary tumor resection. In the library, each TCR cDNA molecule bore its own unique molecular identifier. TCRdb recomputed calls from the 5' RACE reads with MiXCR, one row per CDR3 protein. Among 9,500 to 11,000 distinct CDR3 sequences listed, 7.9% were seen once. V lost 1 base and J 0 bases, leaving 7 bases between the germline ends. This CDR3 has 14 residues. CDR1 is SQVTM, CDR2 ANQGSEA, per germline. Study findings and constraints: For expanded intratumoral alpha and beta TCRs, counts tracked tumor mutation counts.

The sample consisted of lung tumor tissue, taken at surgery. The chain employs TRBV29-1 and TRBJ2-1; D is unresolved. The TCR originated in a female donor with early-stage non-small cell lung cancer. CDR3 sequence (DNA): TGCAGCGTTGAAGGAGGAAGCTCCTACAATGAGCAGTTCTTC. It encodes CSVEGGSSYNEQFF.